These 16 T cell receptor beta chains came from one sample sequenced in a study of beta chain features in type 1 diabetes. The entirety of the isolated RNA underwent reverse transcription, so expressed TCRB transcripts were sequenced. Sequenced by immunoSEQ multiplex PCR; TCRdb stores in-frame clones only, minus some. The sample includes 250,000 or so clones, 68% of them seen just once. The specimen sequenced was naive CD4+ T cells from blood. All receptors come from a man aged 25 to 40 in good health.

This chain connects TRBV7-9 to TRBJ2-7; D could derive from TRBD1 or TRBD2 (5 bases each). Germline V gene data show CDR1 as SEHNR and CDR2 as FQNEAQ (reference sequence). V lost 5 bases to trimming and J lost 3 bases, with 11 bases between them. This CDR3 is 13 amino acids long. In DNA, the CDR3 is TGTGCCAGCAGCCAGGGACCGGACTACGAGCAGTACTTC. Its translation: CASSQGPDYEQYF.

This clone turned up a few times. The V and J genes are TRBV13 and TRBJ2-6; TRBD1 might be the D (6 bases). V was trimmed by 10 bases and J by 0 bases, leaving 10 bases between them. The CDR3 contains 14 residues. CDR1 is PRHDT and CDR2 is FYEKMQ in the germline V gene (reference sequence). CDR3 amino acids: CATADSSGANVLTF. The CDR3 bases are TGTGCCACTGCGGACAGCTCTGGGGCCAACGTCCTGACTTTC.

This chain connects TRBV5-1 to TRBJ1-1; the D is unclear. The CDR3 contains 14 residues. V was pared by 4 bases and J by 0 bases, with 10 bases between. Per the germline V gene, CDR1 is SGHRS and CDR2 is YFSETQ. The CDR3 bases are TGCGCCAGCAGCAAAGGTAGTGTGAACACTGAAGCTTTCTTT. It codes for CASSKGSVNTEAFF.

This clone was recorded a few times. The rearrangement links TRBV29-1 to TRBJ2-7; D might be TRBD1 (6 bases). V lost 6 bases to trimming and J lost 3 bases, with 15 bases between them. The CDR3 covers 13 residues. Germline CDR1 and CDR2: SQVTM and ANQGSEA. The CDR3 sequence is CSVGDDRNYEQYF. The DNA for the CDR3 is TGCAGCGTGGGGGACGACAGGAACTACGAGCAGTACTTC.

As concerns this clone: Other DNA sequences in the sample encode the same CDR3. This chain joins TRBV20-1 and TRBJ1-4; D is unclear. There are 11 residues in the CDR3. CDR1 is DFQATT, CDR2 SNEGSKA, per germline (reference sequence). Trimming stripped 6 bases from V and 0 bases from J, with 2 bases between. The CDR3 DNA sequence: TGCAGTGCCACAACTAATGAAAAACTGTTTTTT. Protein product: CSATTNEKLFF.

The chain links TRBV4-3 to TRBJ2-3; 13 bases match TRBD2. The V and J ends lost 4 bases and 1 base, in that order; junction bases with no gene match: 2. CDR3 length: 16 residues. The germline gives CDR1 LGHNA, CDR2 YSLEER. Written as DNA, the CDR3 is TGCGCCAGCAGCCTGGGGACTAGCGGGGGCACAGATACGCAGTATTTT. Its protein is CASSLGTSGGTDTQYF.

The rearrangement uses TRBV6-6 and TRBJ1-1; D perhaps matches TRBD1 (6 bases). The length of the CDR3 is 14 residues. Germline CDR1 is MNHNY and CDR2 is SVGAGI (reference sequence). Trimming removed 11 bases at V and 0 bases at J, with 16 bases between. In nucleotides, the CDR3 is TGTGCCTCCCTCCGGCAGGGGATGAACACTGAAGCTTTCTTT. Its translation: CASLRQGMNTEAFF.

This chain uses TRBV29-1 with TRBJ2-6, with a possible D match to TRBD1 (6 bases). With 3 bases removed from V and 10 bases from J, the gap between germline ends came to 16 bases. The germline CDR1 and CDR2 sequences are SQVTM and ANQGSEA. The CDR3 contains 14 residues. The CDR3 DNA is TGCAGCGTTGACAACAGGGCAAGAGGGAACGTCCTGACTTTC. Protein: CSVDNRARGNVLTF.

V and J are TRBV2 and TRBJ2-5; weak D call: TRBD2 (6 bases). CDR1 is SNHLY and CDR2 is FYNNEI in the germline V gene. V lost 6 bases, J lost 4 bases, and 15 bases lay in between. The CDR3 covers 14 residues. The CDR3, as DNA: TGTGCCAGCAGGGAGGGACGTGGGGGAGAGACCCAGTACTTC. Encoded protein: CASREGRGGETQYF.

This CDR3 is CAWSGGEETQYF. The CDR3 DNA reads as TGTGCCTGGTCAGGGGGGGAAGAGACCCAGTACTTC. V and J are TRBV30 and TRBJ2-5; D tentatively fits TRBD1 or TRBD2 (7 bases each). The CDR3 extends over 12 amino acids. With 5 bases removed from V and 3 bases from J, the gap between germline ends came to 10 bases. Per the germline V gene, CDR1 is GTSNPN and CDR2 is SVGIG (reference sequence).

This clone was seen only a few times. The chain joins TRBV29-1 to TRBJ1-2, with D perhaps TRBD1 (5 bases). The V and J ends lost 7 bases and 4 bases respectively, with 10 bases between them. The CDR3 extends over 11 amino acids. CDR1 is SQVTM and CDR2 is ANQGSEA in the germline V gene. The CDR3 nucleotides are TGCAGCGCTGACGGGGGCTATGGCTACACCTTC. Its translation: CSADGGYGYTF.

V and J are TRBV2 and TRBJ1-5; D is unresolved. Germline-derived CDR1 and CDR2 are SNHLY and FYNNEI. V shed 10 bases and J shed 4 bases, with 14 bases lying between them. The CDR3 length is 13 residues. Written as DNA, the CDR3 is TGTGCCACTCAGACGGATTCGAATCAGCCCCAGCATTTT. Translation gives CATQTDSNQPQHF.

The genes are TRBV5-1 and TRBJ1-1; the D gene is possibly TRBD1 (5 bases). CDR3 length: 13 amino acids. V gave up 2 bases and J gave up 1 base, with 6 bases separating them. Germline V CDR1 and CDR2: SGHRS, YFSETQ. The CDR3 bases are TGCGCCAGCAGCTTACAGGAGAACACTGAAGCTTTCTTT. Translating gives CASSLQENTEAFF.

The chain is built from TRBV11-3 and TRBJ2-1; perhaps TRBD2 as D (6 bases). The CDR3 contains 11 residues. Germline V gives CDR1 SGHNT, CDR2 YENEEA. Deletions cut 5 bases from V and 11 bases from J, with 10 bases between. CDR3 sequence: CASSAGTQQFF. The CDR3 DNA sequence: TGTGCCAGCAGCGCCGGGACTCAGCAGTTCTTC.

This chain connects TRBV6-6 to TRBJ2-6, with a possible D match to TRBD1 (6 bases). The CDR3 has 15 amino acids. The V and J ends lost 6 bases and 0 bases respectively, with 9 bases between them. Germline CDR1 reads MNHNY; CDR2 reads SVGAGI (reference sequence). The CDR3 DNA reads TGTGCCAGCAGCTTGGACAGCTCTGGGGCCAACGTCCTGACTTTC. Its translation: CASSLDSSGANVLTF.

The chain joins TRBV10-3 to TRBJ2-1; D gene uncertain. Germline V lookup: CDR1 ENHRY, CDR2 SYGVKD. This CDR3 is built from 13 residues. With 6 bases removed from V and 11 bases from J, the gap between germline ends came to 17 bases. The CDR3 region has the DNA TGTGCCATCAGGGCAGAGCAGGCCAGAAAGCAGTTCTTC. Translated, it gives CAIRAEQARKQFF.